The TCR beta chain under discussion was sequenced for a study of siplizumab effects on memory and regulatory T cells. Study results and caveats: Controls showed an average of around 25% Treg-derived mappable alloreactive CD4+ clones, while siplizumab showed under 80%. Most proliferating CD4+ or CD8+ clones, roughly 75-95%, had no naive or memory assignment.

The CDR3 extends over 11 amino acids. The V end was cut by 3 bases, the J end by 7 bases, with 6 bases between. Per the germline V gene, CDR1 is MNHNY and CDR2 is SVGAGI (reference sequence). A word on this clone: Its antigen is undetermined.

For every sample, approximately 9 x 10^4 TCR templates were assayed. Libraries were prepared by immunoSEQ multiplex PCR; TCRdb keeps only in-frame clonotypes and omits some of them. The data show more than 90,000 clones, approximately 91% seen once. What was sequenced was non-Treg CD4+ T cells sorted from blood. The rearrangement uses TRBV6-6 and TRBJ2-5, with D maybe TRBD1 (5 bases). The receptor was isolated from a human donor in good health. CDR3 loop: CASSYTGTQYF. The CDR3 region has the DNA TGTGCCAGCAGTTATACAGGGACCCAGTACTTC.